The following is a TCR beta chain sequence with its context. Its target is not known. The data were obtained in a study of T cell responses to AZD1222 COVID-19 vaccine. General study findings and limits: Among spike-specific TCRs, nearly half reportedly target unmutated variant regions.

CDR3 length: 14 amino acids. V shed 4 bases and J shed 0 bases, with 4 bases lying between them. Germline V lookup: CDR1 SEHNR, CDR2 FQNEAQ (reference sequence). Repertoires were generated with immunoSEQ multiplex PCR, while TCRdb's copy carries only in-frame clones and drops some. The sample records around 120,000 clones, 85% to 95% being singletons. Sequenced here: peripheral blood, sampled 28 days after the second AZD1222 dose. The TCR originated in an adult who received the AZD1222 COVID-19 vaccine. The rearrangement joins TRBV7-9 to TRBJ2-6; D is ambiguous. The CDR3 DNA reads as TGTGCCAGCAGCTCAGGCTCTGGGGCCAACGTCCTGACTTTC. Protein product: CASSSGSGANVLTF.